This passage covers 5 T cell receptor beta chains from one sample sequenced in a study of T cells in Graves' hyperthyroidism and ophthalmopathy. Researchers took RNA transcripts and amplified the TCR beta CDR3 regions from them. HTBI primers were employed in a first-round RT-PCR of the TCR CDR3. TCRdb re-analysed the multiplex PCR reads in MiXCR, keeping a single row per CDR3 protein. The data show approximately 600,000 distinct CDR3 sequences, around 21% seen once. Material for sequencing was blood. These receptors were obtained from a young man with Graves' ophthalmopathy.

The chain employs TRBV20-1 and TRBJ2-1; TRBD2 is a possible D gene (5 bases). The germline CDR1 and CDR2 sequences are DFQATT and SNEGSKA (reference sequence). V was clipped by 0 bases and J by 7 bases, with 19 bases between them. This CDR3 has 16 residues. As DNA, the CDR3 is TGCAGTGCTAGAGATAATTCGGCGGCGACGGGGAATGAGCAGTTCTTC. As protein: CSARDNSAATGNEQFF.

The genes are TRBV5-1 and TRBJ2-3, with TRBD2 identical over 10 bases. This CDR3 has 16 amino acids. Germline CDR1 is SGHRS and CDR2 is YFSETQ. V was clipped by 4 bases and J by 3 bases; unmatched bases: 8. CDR3 bases: TGCGCCAGCAGCATATCCCTAGCGGGAGTGACAGATACGCAGTATTTT. Protein: CASSISLAGVTDTQYF.

The chain has TRBV12-5 and TRBJ2-5; D is unresolved. Per germline, CDR1 LGHNT and CDR2 FRNRAP. The V and J ends lost 1 base and 2 bases respectively, with 5 bases between them. The CDR3 contains 13 residues. CDR3 region: CASGLGWQETQYF. CDR3 coding DNA: TGTGCTAGTGGTTTGGGCTGGCAAGAGACCCAGTACTTC.

This clonotype was detected many times. The chain links TRBV30 to TRBJ1-1, with D perhaps TRBD1 (5 bases). The germline gives CDR1 GTSNPN, CDR2 SVGIG (reference sequence). The V and J ends lost 8 bases and 1 base respectively, with 14 bases between them. The CDR3 contains 13 residues. DNA of the CDR3: TGTGCCCGAACTGACAGCCGGAACACTGAAGCTTTCTTT. Amino acids: CARTDSRNTEAFF.

This clonotype was seen more than once but under ten times. The chain carries TRBV19 and TRBJ1-1, with 11 bases fitting TRBD1. CDR3 length: 16 residues. Germline loops: CDR1 LNHDA, CDR2 SQIVND (reference sequence). Trimming at V came to 3 bases and at J to 4 bases, leaving 7 bases not matched to a gene. The CDR3 protein is CASSMAPGQGGTEAFF. For the CDR3, the DNA is TGTGCCAGTAGTATGGCCCCGGGACAGGGGGGCACTGAAGCTTTCTTT. Full variable domain (rest looked up from reference TRBV19 and TRBJ1-1): DGGITQSPKYLFRKEGQNVTLSCEQNLNHDAMYWYRQDPGQGLRLIYYSQIVNDFQKGDIAEGYSVSREKKESFPLTVTSAQKNPTAFYLCASSMAPGQGGTEAFFGQGTRLTVV.